What follows are 3 T cell receptor beta chains derived from one specimen sequenced in a study of graft-versus-host responses after intestinal transplantation. Assay used: immunoSEQ multiplex PCR; TCRdb lists only in-frame clones, some missing. The repertoire consists of 37,000 or so clones, with about 89% occurring once and the leading ten covering about 2.1%. The sample consisted of PBMCs, taken 300 to 320 days after intestinal transplant. All receptors come from a human patient who received an intestinal transplant, so some T cells may come from the graft donor.

The J gene is TRBJ2-3, the V gene TRBV6-6; D gene unclear. The V gene's germline CDR1 is MNHNY and CDR2 SVGAGI (reference sequence). V gave up 3 bases and J gave up 6 bases, with 7 bases separating them. The CDR3 runs to 12 residues. CDR3 DNA: TGTGCCAGCAGTTATCATGCGGATACGCAGTATTTT. Protein: CASSYHADTQYF.

This sequence joins TRBV12-5 and TRBJ1-2; 9 bases agree with TRBD1. The V gene's germline CDR1 is LGHNT and CDR2 FRNRAP. V trimming: 0 bases; J trimming: 6 bases; junction bases outside the gene matches: 11. The CDR3 is made up of 17 amino acids. The CDR3 spells CASGLVWLDRGKNGYTF. The CDR3 DNA reads TGTGCTAGTGGTTTGGTATGGTTGGACAGGGGAAAGAATGGCTACACCTTC.

V and J are TRBV28 and TRBJ2-7, with 14 bases lining up with TRBD2. V lost 2 bases to trimming and J lost 7 bases; unmatched junction nucleotides: 4. The CDR3 runs to 15 residues. Germline V gene lookup returns CDR1 MDHEN and CDR2 SYDVKM. The CDR3, as DNA: TGTGCCAGCAGTTTAGCGACTAGCGGGAGGGGGGAGCAGTACTTC. Its protein product is CASSLATSGRGEQYF.